The entry that follows covers one T cell receptor beta chain sequence. The antigen remains unidentified. The sample is drawn from a study of T-cell reconstitution after alpha-beta-depleted transplantation in children. Unique molecular identifiers were used to barcode this TCRbeta library. Each CDR3 protein is one row after TCRdb ran MiXCR on the PCR reads. The table records 600,000 to 700,000 distinct CDR3 sequences, around 13% of them present only once. Study-wide findings and caveats: Several patients had high TCRbeta diversity at day 60; it came from surviving recipient T cells and thymic progenitors.

Trimming cost V 7 bases and J 4 bases, with 14 bases left between them. Per germline, CDR1 SGHTA and CDR2 FQGNSA. There are 13 residues in the CDR3. The chain has TRBV7-2 and TRBJ2-7; D may be TRBD2 (6 bases). The sequenced sample was PBMCs, obtained before TCRalphabeta/CD19-depleted stem cell transplant. This clonotype originated in a girl aged 2-10 years with congenital amegakaryocytic thrombocytopenia, due to receive a stem cell transplant. CDR3 nucleotide sequence: TGTGCCAGCACCCAGGGCGGGGAGTACGAGCAGTACTTC. As protein: CASTQGGEYEQYF.